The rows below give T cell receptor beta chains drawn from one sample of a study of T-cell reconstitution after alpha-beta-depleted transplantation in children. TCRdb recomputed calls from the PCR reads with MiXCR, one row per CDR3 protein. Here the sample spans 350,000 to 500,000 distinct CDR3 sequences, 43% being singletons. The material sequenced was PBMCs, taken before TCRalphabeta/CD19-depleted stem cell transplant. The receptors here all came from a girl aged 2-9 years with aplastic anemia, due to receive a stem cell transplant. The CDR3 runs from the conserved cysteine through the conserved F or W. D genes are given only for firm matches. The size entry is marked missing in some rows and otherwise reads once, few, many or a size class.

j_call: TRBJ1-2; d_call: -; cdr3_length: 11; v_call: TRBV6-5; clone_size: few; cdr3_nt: TGTGCCAGCAGTTACAGGGGTGGCTACACCTTC; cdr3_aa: CASSYRGGYTF
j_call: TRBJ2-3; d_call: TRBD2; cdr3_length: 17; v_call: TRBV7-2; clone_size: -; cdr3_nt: TGTGCCAGCAGCTTAGACCTCGCGGGGGGCCCCACAGATACGCAGTATTTT; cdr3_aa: CASSLDLAGGPTDTQYF
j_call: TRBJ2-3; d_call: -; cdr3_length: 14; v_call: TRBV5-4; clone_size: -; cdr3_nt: TGTGCCAGCAAGGAGGGATATAACACAGATACGCAGTATTTT; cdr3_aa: CASKEGYNTDTQYF
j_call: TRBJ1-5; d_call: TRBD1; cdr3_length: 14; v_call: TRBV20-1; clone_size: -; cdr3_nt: TGCAGTGCTAGAGCCGGGGACAGATATCAGCCCCAGCATTTT; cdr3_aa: CSARAGDRYQPQHF
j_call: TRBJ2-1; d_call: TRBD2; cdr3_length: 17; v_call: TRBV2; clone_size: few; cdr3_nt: TGTGCCAGCCACGGGACTAGCGGGTCATGGGCTTACAATGAGCAGTTCTTC; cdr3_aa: CASHGTSGSWAYNEQFF
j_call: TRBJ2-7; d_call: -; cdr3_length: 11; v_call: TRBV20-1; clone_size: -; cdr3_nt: TGCAGTGCTGCCCGGATCTACGAGCAGTACTTC; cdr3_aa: CSAARIYEQYF
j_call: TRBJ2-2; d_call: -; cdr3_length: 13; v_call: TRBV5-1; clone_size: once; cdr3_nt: TGCGCCAGCAGCTCCCAAGAGGGCGGGGAGCTGTTTTTT; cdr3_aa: CASSSQEGGELFF
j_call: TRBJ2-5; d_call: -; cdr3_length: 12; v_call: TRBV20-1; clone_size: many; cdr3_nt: TGCAGTGCTAGAGAGAATAGGCTCCCCGAGTACTTC; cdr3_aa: CSARENRLPEYF
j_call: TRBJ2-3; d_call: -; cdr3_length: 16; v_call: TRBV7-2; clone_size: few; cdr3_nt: TGTGCCAGCAGCCGACAACGGGGCGTGGGGGCAGATACGCAGTATTTT; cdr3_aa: CASSRQRGVGADTQYF
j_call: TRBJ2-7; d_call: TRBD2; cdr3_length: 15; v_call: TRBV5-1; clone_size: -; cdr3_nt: TGCGCCAGCAGCCCACGTAAGGAGGGAGGGTACGAGCAGTACTTC; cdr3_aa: CASSPRKEGGYEQYF
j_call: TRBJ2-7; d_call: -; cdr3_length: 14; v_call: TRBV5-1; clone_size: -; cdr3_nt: TGCGCCAGCAGCCCCTATGGAGGCAACCGGGAGCAGTACTTC; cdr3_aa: CASSPYGGNREQYF
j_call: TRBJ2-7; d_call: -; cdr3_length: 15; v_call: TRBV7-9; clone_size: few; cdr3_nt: TGTGCCAGCAGCCGTTCCGAGGGACTCCCTCACGAGCAGTACTTC; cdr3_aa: CASSRSEGLPHEQYF
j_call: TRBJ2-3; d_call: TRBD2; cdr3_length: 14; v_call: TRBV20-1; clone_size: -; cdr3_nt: TGCAGTGCTCAGGCCGGGGGGGCGACAGATACGCAGTATTTT; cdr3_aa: CSAQAGGATDTQYF
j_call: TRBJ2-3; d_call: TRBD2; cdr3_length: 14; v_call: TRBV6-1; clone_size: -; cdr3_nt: TGTGCCAGCAGCGCTAGCGGCCCCACAGATACGCAGTATTTT; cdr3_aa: CASSASGPTDTQYF